This TCR beta chain is from a study of long-term antiretroviral therapy in people with HIV. The run of the v3.0 immunoSEQ assay was at survey level. Here immunoSEQ multiplex PCR was the method, and the copy in TCRdb shows in-frame clones only, minus some. The sample carries about 22,000 clones, around 84% recorded once. Trimming took 2 bases from V and 0 from J; bases not matched to a gene: 0. Germline V gene data show CDR1 as MDHEN and CDR2 as SYDVKM. CDR3 length: 16 residues. The V and J genes are TRBV28 and TRBJ2-2, with TRBD2 matching over 10 bases. The sample in question was unsorted PBMCs, obtained 1.3 years after starting antiretroviral therapy. The receptor's source is a man in his sixties with HIV. The CDR3 is CASSLLAGANTGELFF. CDR3 sequence (DNA): TGTGCCAGCAGTTTACTAGCGGGGGCGAACACCGGGGAGCTGTTTTTT.